These T cell receptor beta chains were read from a single sample in a study of neurological immune-mediated disorders. TCRdb re-called the 5' RACE reads through MiXCR, storing one row per CDR3 protein. The table shows tens of thousands of distinct CDR3 sequences, with roughly 3.5% occurring only once. Sequencing was done on a sample of PBMCs. These receptors originate from a woman between 50 and 59 years old with multiple sclerosis. Both conserved end residues are part of each CDR3. Fields, in order: CDR3 length, clone size, J gene, V gene, D gene, CDR3 protein, CDR3 DNA. A D gene is named only where the DNA matches it firmly. Size tells how often a clone was seen (once, few, many) or the class of an expanded clone, and some rows leave it out.

15 | many | TRBJ1-5 | TRBV9 | . | CASSVGQEIVQPQHF | TGTGCCAGCAGCGTAGGTCAGGAAATTGTCCAGCCCCAGCATTTT
15 | many | TRBJ2-5 | TRBV7-2 | . | CASSFSSAPLEAQYF | TGTGCCAGCAGCTTCTCAAGCGCGCCGCTGGAGGCCCAGTACTTC
18 | many | TRBJ2-6 | TRBV7-9 | TRBD1 | CASSRTGTGVTGANVLTF | TGTGCCAGCAGCCGAACCGGGACAGGGGTAACGGGGGCCAACGTCCTGACTTTC
14 | many | TRBJ1-2 | TRBV20-1 | . | CSARDLMGAYGYTF | TGCAGTGCTAGAGATCTTATGGGGGCATATGGCTACACCTTC
14 | many | TRBJ1-5 | TRBV5-5 | . | CASEEFHGFGPQHF | TGTGCCAGTGAGGAATTTCATGGCTTTGGGCCCCAGCATTTT
15 | many | TRBJ1-3 | TRBV7-6 | TRBD1 | CASSATGGFGNTIYF | TGTGCCAGCAGCGCAACAGGGGGCTTTGGAAACACCATATATTTT
13 | many | TRBJ1-2 | TRBV29-1 | . | CSVVEGGNYGYTF | TGCAGCGTTGTGGAAGGGGGGAACTATGGCTACACCTTC
13 | many | TRBJ1-5 | TRBV12-3/TRBV12-4 | . | CASSSSGSQPQHF | TGTGCCAGCAGTTCCAGTGGCAGTCAGCCCCAGCATTTT
14 | many | TRBJ2-3 | TRBV6-2/TRBV6-3 | . | CASTNTRASDTQYF | TGTGCCAGCACCAATACTAGGGCTTCCGATACGCAGTATTTT
15 | few | TRBJ2-5 | TRBV21-1 | . | CASSPPRDNQETQYF | TGTGCCAGCAGCCCTCCAAGGGACAATCAAGAGACCCAGTACTTC
15 | few | TRBJ2-2 | TRBV7-2 | . | CASSLVSGLTGELFF | TGTGCCAGCAGCCTCGTTTCAGGGCTCACCGGGGAGCTGTTTTTT
15 | many | TRBJ2-5 | TRBV5-1 | TRBD1 | CASSLEGATQETQYF | TGCGCCAGCAGCTTGGAGGGGGCAACCCAAGAGACCCAGTACTTC
14 | many | TRBJ1-1 | TRBV7-2 | . | CASSLAGRVTEAFF | TGTGCCAGCAGCTTAGCGGGGAGGGTAACTGAAGCTTTCTTT
15 | many | TRBJ2-6 | TRBV28 | . | CASSFGGTGANVLTF | TGTGCCAGCAGTTTTGGGGGGACTGGGGCCAACGTCCTGACTTTC
14 | many | TRBJ2-4 | TRBV20-1 | . | CSARAALAKNIQYF | TGCAGTGCCAGGGCCGCACTAGCCAAAAACATTCAGTACTTC
14 | many | TRBJ2-2 | TRBV29-1 | . | CSVAKGLSTGELFF | TGCAGCGTTGCAAAGGGGCTTAGTACCGGGGAGCTGTTTTTT
14 | many | TRBJ2-5 | TRBV2 | TRBD2 | CARGGISGEETQYF | TGTGCCCGCGGAGGGATAAGCGGGGAAGAGACCCAGTACTTC
14 | many | TRBJ2-5 | TRBV5-1 | . | CASSLAGTGETQYF | TGCGCCAGCAGCTTGGCCGGAACGGGCGAGACCCAGTACTTC
14 | medium-sized | TRBJ2-4 | TRBV5-1 | . | CASSPSGPRDIQYF | TGCGCCAGCAGCCCCAGCGGCCCTAGGGACATTCAGTACTTC
15 | many | TRBJ1-5 | TRBV16 | TRBD1 | CASSPTKGAVQPQHF | TGTGCCAGCAGCCCCACCAAGGGGGCGGTTCAGCCCCAGCATTTT
16 | many | TRBJ1-4 | TRBV28 | . | CASSPPDGTTNEKLFF | TGTGCCAGCAGCCCTCCTGACGGTACAACTAATGAAAAACTGTTTTTT
15 | many | TRBJ2-1 | TRBV2 | TRBD2 | CASSGSSGDFEEQFF | TGTGCCAGCAGTGGGTCTAGCGGGGACTTCGAGGAGCAGTTCTTC
14 | many | TRBJ2-1 | TRBV11-2 | . | CASNPQIQDNEQFF | TGTGCCAGCAACCCCCAAATTCAGGACAATGAGCAGTTCTTC
16 | many | TRBJ1-5 | TRBV20-1 | TRBD1 | CSAARDRGFRNQPQHF | TGCAGTGCAGCCAGGGACAGGGGTTTTCGCAATCAGCCCCAGCATTTT
16 | many | TRBJ2-5 | TRBV7-9 | TRBD2 | CASSSRIAGTQETQYF | TGTGCCAGCAGCTCTAGGATAGCGGGGACCCAAGAGACCCAGTACTTC
13 | many | TRBJ1-6 | TRBV6-5 | . | CASNGGEDSPLHF | TGTGCCAGCAATGGGGGCGAGGATTCACCCCTCCACTTT
13 | many | TRBJ1-2 | TRBV2 | TRBD1 | CASPGQGDYGYTF | TGTGCCAGCCCGGGACAGGGAGACTATGGCTACACCTTC
14 | many | TRBJ2-3 | TRBV20-1 | . | CSARRGIHTDTQYF | TGCAGTGCTAGACGGGGGATACACACAGATACGCAGTATTTT
16 | few | TRBJ2-2 | TRBV11-3 | . | CASSLLGKTNTGELFF | TGTGCCAGCAGCTTATTGGGGAAAACGAACACCGGGGAGCTGTTTTTT
14 | many | TRBJ1-6 | TRBV20-1 | TRBD1 | CSARDRALYSPLHF | TGCAGTGCCCGGGACAGGGCACTATATTCACCCCTCCACTTT
14 | many | TRBJ2-7 | TRBV7-9 | . | CASSPRTESYEQYF | TGTGCCAGCAGCCCCCGGACCGAATCCTACGAGCAGTACTTC
15 | . | TRBJ1-5 | TRBV5-1 | . | CASSLVQGPDQPQHF | TGCGCCAGCAGCTTGGTACAGGGTCCAGATCAGCCCCAGCATTTT
17 | many | TRBJ2-4 | TRBV21-1 | . | CASSFQPGQGDENIQYF | TGTGCCAGCAGCTTTCAACCGGGACAGGGGGACGAAAACATTCAGTACTTC
12 | many | TRBJ2-2 | TRBV12-3/TRBV12-4 | . | CASSLETGELFF | TGTGCCAGCAGCCTTGAGACCGGGGAGCTGTTTTTT
15 | many | TRBJ2-7 | TRBV12-3/TRBV12-4 | . | CASSLAGGPPGEQYF | TGTGCCAGCAGTTTAGCGGGGGGCCCCCCGGGGGAGCAGTACTTC
15 | many | TRBJ2-1 | TRBV9 | . | CASSVKGPGAGEQFF | TGTGCCAGCAGCGTAAAGGGTCCCGGTGCTGGTGAGCAGTTCTTC
15 | many | TRBJ2-1 | TRBV5-1 | . | CASSSWGGGYNEQFF | TGCGCCAGCAGCTCGTGGGGGGGCGGTTACAATGAGCAGTTCTTC
12 | many | TRBJ2-7 | TRBV29-1 | TRBD1 | CSVGGQGYEQYF | TGCAGCGTGGGGGGACAGGGGTACGAGCAGTACTTC
15 | many | TRBJ2-3 | TRBV6-5 | . | CASSGGALSTDTQYF | TGTGCCAGCAGTGGGGGGGCTCTTAGCACAGATACGCAGTATTTT
14 | many | TRBJ1-1 | TRBV5-1 | . | CASSPQSANTEAFF | TGCGCCAGCAGCCCCCAAAGCGCGAACACTGAAGCTTTCTTT
16 | . | TRBJ1-1 | TRBV7-8 | . | CASSSTTNPWVYEAFF | TGTGCCAGCAGCTCGACCACGAATCCCTGGGTATATGAAGCTTTCTTT
15 | many | TRBJ1-4 | TRBV20-1 | . | CSAKDTGTRLGKLFF | TGCAGTGCTAAAGATACCGGGACAAGGCTCGGAAAACTGTTTTTT
15 | many | TRBJ2-3 | TRBV5-1 | TRBD2 | CASSYLGTRGDTQYF | TGCGCCAGCAGCTACCTCGGGACTAGAGGGGATACGCAGTATTTT
16 | many | TRBJ1-1 | TRBV20-1 | TRBD1 | CSARDPGQASSTEAFF | TGCAGTGCTAGAGATCCCGGACAGGCCAGTAGCACTGAAGCTTTCTTT
15 | many | TRBJ1-4 | TRBV5-6 | . | CASSLARSGGEKLFF | TGTGCCAGCAGCTTGGCCAGGTCGGGGGGTGAAAAACTGTTTTTT
13 | many | TRBJ2-7 | TRBV12-3/TRBV12-4 | . | CASRPHRTYEQYF | TGTGCCAGCAGACCTCACCGGACCTACGAGCAGTACTTC
14 | many | TRBJ2-6 | TRBV20-1 | . | CSAKTGSGANVLTF | TGCAGTGCCAAGACGGGTTCTGGGGCCAACGTCCTGACTTTC